This T cell receptor (beta chain) was found in a study of blood T cell repertoires in COVID-19 (dated by TCRdb to 2018 to 2020). Some background on the complete study: Samples from collaborators originated in the United States, Italy and Spain and spanned both the acute and convalescent phases of COVID-19. The material from the prospective study consisted of cDNA or gDNA derived from T cells, B-cell-depleted T cells, or PBMCs. The dataset comprised deeply sampled blood TCRbeta repertoires from subjects exposed to, actively infected with, or recovered from COVID-19. The repertoires were released in a freely available public database intended as a resource for research on the immune response to SARS-CoV-2. The samples were drawn from two sources: the first 160 participants of the ongoing ImmuneRACE study, and 950 to 1,500 subjects contributed by 6 global collaborators. The sample metadata nearly always contained a de-identified subject ID, COVID-19 status, age in years and sex. Where HLA class I and class II types were available, the types were taken from metadata supplied by the sample provider, not from assay-based typing. Beyond this particular receptor, the publication reports: The quantity of clinical and demographic metadata differed by source and by participant and was supplied without curation.

TCRbeta CDR3 regions were amplified from genomic DNA using the immunoSEQ Assay, a bias-controlled multiplex PCR. From the authors' description of their analysis: Within the assay, amplification of reference gene primers was used to estimate how many nucleated cells each sample contained. To quantify the absolute abundance of each unique TCRbeta CDR3 rearrangement, sequence reads were collapsed and filtered. For each sample, productive Simpson clonality was calculated by taking the square root of Simpson's diversity index across productive rearrangements. The source is immuneACCESS, and TCRdb retained only in-frame sequences with V and J called. Part of the clones is not carried over; for the studies checked, unresolved V genes explain less than half of this, and the remainder is unexplained. That table supplies the V and J calls and clone size; D and trimming were determined from the DNA. Across this sample there are about 250,000 clones, with around 82% seen only once. The leading ten clones occupy over 3.5% of the sample.

Comment on this clone: Its recognized antigen is unknown. The junction differs from germline at one of its ends, possibly a read error.

Each collaborating institution followed its own protocols to collect whole blood in K2EDTA tubes. For TCRbeta analysis, collaborator samples were shipped as frozen whole blood, as isolated PBMCs, or as DNA extracted from either sample type. What was sequenced was peripheral blood. The sequence came from a woman in her 70s with acute or convalescent COVID-19.

CDR3 reads: CASSSTGERFF. The DNA sequence reads TGTGCCAGCAGTTCGACCGGAGAGCGGTTCTTC. The chain is made from TRBV12-3 or TRBV12-4 and TRBJ2-1, with no confidently assigned D gene. The CDR3 covers 11 residues, taking in both the cysteine and the phenylalanine. Only CDR3 DNA remains: 33 bases, in frame from the first base.